Following are 11 T cell receptor beta chains from one sample sequenced in a study of cytomegalovirus exposure and HLA in healthy donors. The PCR contained 60 Vbeta and 13 Jbeta primers. Sequencing used immunoSEQ multiplex PCR; TCRdb keeps in-frame clones, though not all of them. The data contain about 200,000 clones, approximately 82% of them seen just once; the ten biggest clones take up less than 2%. Sequencing used PBMCs. The origin of the receptors is a woman between 18 and 29 years old in good health and CMV-seronegative.

This clone was recorded a few times. The chain recombines TRBV6-5 with TRBJ2-3; maybe TRBD1 (5 bases). This CDR3 has 14 amino acids. Germline V CDR1 and CDR2: MNHEY, SVGAGI. V was trimmed by 3 bases and J by 4 bases, leaving 11 bases between them. This CDR3 reads CASSYWQGSDTQYF. CDR3 DNA: TGTGCCAGCAGTTATTGGCAGGGATCAGATACGCAGTATTTT.

V is TRBV6-5 and J is TRBJ2-7; 9 nucleotides align to TRBD1. From germline, CDR1 is MNHEY and CDR2 SVGAGI. The CDR3 extends over 13 amino acids. V gave up 5 bases and J gave up 5 bases; unmatched junction bases: 4. The CDR3 is CASSSTGGDEQYF. CDR3 coding DNA: TGTGCCAGCAGTAGTACAGGGGGCGACGAGCAGTACTTC.

This chain joins TRBV11-3 and TRBJ2-5; 16 bases line up with TRBD2. V was clipped by 6 bases and J by 5 bases; unmatched bases: 15. CDR1 and CDR2 from the germline V gene are SGHNT and YENEEA. The length of the CDR3 is 19 residues. Written as DNA, the CDR3 is TGTGCCAGCAGAGAAAGACCCGGGACTAGCGGGAGGGCAGGGGAGACCCAGTACTTC. Protein sequence: CASRERPGTSGRAGETQYF.

The chain joins TRBV6-5 to TRBJ2-7; no clear D gene. Germline V gives CDR1 MNHEY, CDR2 SVGAGI. The CDR3 runs to 15 residues. V lost 0 bases and J lost 3, with 12 bases in between. Here the CDR3 DNA reads TGTGCCAGCAGTTACTCGCGAGGTATAAACTACGAGCAGTACGTC. This encodes CASSYSRGINYEQYV.

The chain employs TRBV7-6 and TRBJ2-2, with TRBD2 identical over 10 bases. CDR3 length: 16 amino acids. Germline CDR1 SGHVS, CDR2 FNYEAQ. Unmatched junction bases numbered 10, after V lost 6 bases and J lost 6 bases. CDR3 DNA: TGTGCCAGCAGTTCTCGGTCCCTAGCGGGAGCCGGGGAGCTGTTTTTT. Protein sequence: CASSSRSLAGAGELFF.

This chain joins TRBV9 and TRBJ2-1, with 11 bases fitting TRBD2. The CDR3 runs to 16 residues. The ends lost 3 bases at V and 8 bases at J; junction bases unmatched: 10. Germline CDR1 reads SGDLS; CDR2 reads YYNGEE. The chain's CDR3 is CASSGTYTSGSYEQFF. DNA for the CDR3: TGTGCCAGCAGCGGAACGTACACTAGCGGGAGCTATGAGCAGTTCTTC.

The rearrangement uses TRBV19 and TRBJ2-3; 10 bases map to TRBD2. Per the germline V gene, CDR1 is LNHDA and CDR2 is SQIVND (reference sequence). With 7 bases clipped from V and 3 bases from J, the junction kept 4 bases outside the gene matches. The CDR3 sequence is 14 residues long. The CDR3 nucleotides are TGTGCCAGTACCTCGGGACTAGCGACAGATACGCAGTATTTT. Encoded protein: CASTSGLATDTQYF.

The chain carries TRBV5-4 and TRBJ2-2, with 14 bases aligning to TRBD2. V lost 4 bases to trimming and J lost 3 bases; unmatched junction nucleotides: 8. The CDR3 is 18 residues long. Germline CDR1 and CDR2: SGHNT and YYREEE (reference sequence). The CDR3 loop reads CASSQWTSGRFDTGELFF. The CDR3 DNA follows: TGTGCCAGCAGCCAATGGACTAGCGGGAGGTTCGACACCGGGGAGCTGTTTTTT.

A single count supports this clone. CDR3 residues: CASSRPGGSGELFF. The DNA for the CDR3 is TGTGCCAGCAGTCGTCCGGGGGGCTCCGGGGAGCTGTTTTTT. The chain combines TRBV27 with TRBJ2-2, with D possibly TRBD2 on 7 matching bases. The germline gives CDR1 MNHEY, CDR2 SMNVEV (reference sequence). This CDR3 spans 14 amino acids. Trimming stripped 5 bases from V and 6 bases from J, with 13 bases between.

The CDR3 spells CASGYDRGQPQHF. As DNA, the CDR3 is TGTGCTAGTGGGTACGACAGGGGTCAGCCCCAGCATTTT. The chain carries TRBV12-5 and TRBJ1-5; TRBD1 matches at 8 bases. The CDR3 covers 13 residues. CDR1 and CDR2 (germline): LGHNT, FRNRAP. J lost 6 bases, V lost 6 bases, and 4 bases had no gene match. The variable domain in full, with the rest retrieved from reference TRBV12-5 and TRBJ1-5, is DARVTQTPRHKVTEMGQEVTMRCQPILGHNTVFWYRQTMMQGLELLAYFRNRAPLDDSGMPKDRFSAEMPDATLATLKIQPSEPRDSAVYFCASGYDRGQPQHFGDGTRLSIL.

As DNA, the CDR3 is TGTGCCACCAGCGGCCCCCGACAGACGTATGGCTACACCTTC. Translation: CATSGPRQTYGYTF. This rearrangement joins TRBV15 to TRBJ1-2, with a tentative D call TRBD1 (5 bases). Germline V gene lookup returns CDR1 LNHNV and CDR2 YYDKDF (reference sequence). This CDR3 spans 14 amino acids. The V end lost 5 bases, the J end lost 5 bases, and 15 bases lay between the germline ends. Full variable domain (outside the CDR3, taken from reference TRBV15 and TRBJ1-2): DAMVIQNPRYQVTQFGKPVTLSCSQTLNHNVMYWYQQKSSQAPKLLFHYYDKDFNNEADTPDNFQSRRPNTSFCFLDIRSPGLGDTAMYLCATSGPRQTYGYTFGSGTRLTVV.